This passage covers 19 T cell receptor beta chains from one sample sequenced in a study of vaccination effects on CD4 cells after COVID-19. No antigen has been assigned to these receptors. The protocol was immunoSEQ multiplex PCR, while the TCRdb copy is restricted to in-frame clones and leaves out a portion. The profile shows roughly 35,000 clones, about three quarters of them singletons. Expansion with viral peptide pools was applied to antigen-specific CD4+ T cells by the ViraFEST assay prior to sequencing. CD4+ T cells were isolated after less than 13 days of culture. Prior SARS-CoV-2 infection was absent in the vaccine recipients, as shown by negative nucleocapsid antibodies. The sample here was CD4+ T cells from PBMCs cultured with HCoV-OC43 spike peptides, taken before COVID-19 vaccination. Documented subset: HCoV-OC43 spike overlapping peptide pool stimulation. These receptors originate from a human donor who received a COVID-19 vaccine.

V gene TRBV7-2 combines with J gene TRBJ1-6; D not resolved. CDR1 is SGHTA, CDR2 FQGNSA, per germline. V lost 1 base and J 3 bases, leaving 4 bases between the germline ends. This CDR3 has 14 amino acids. CDR3 nucleotide sequence: TGTGCCAGCAGCTTAGACTTCTATAATTCACCCCTCCACTTT. This encodes CASSLDFYNSPLHF.

The chain employs TRBV3-1 (or the pseudogene TRBV3-2) and TRBJ1-2; D remains unclear. The CDR3 length is 13 residues. In germline, CDR1 is LGHDT, CDR2 YNNKEL (reference sequence). V was shortened by 4 bases and J by 8 bases, with 14 bases between the two germline ends. The CDR3 bases are TGTGCCAGCAGCCCTCCCAGGCCGGGGGGCTACACCTTC. This translates into CASSPPRPGGYTF.

The CDR3 bases are TGCGCCAGCAGCGGGACCAGAGCTTTCTTT. Translating gives CASSGTRAFF. The gene calls are TRBV10-2 and TRBJ1-1; TRBD1 is a possible D gene (5 bases). The CDR3 has 10 amino acids. The germline V gene has CDR1 WSHSY and CDR2 SAAADI. V was cut by 6 bases and J by 10 bases, with 9 bases left in between.

Details on this clone: The sample contains more than one DNA sequence encoding this CDR3. The chain has TRBV18 and TRBJ2-3, with TRBD1 as a possible D gene (6 bases). This CDR3 has 13 amino acids. Germline CDR1 and CDR2: KGHSH and LQKENI. Between the trimmed V and J ends, which lost 3 bases and 5 bases, there was a span of 9 bases. CDR3 in DNA: TGTGCCAGCTCACCGAACAGGGAAGATACGCAGTATTTT. Its translation: CASSPNREDTQYF.

The CDR3 DNA reads as TGCGCCAGCAGCCGGCAGTTCAATTCACCCCTCCACTTT. It codes for CASSRQFNSPLHF. The V gene is TRBV5-1, the J gene TRBJ1-6, with no clear D. The length of the CDR3 is 13 residues. V was pared by 4 bases and J by 7 bases, with 9 bases between. CDR1 and CDR2 from the germline V gene are SGHRS and YFSETQ.

The chain has TRBV5-4 and TRBJ1-1; D possibly corresponds to TRBD1 (5 bases). The V end lost 1 base, the J end lost 1 base, and 11 bases lay between the germline ends. Germline V gene lookup returns CDR1 SGHNT and CDR2 YYREEE (reference sequence). The CDR3 runs 15 residues. The CDR3 here is CASSLNGAKNTEAFF. The CDR3 region has the DNA TGTGCCAGCAGCTTGAATGGGGCAAAGAACACTGAAGCTTTCTTT.

The chain has TRBV6-5 and TRBJ2-7; possibly TRBD2 for D (5 bases). CDR1 is MNHEY, CDR2 SVGAGI, per germline. This CDR3 has 14 amino acids. The germline V and J ends were trimmed by 4 bases and 2 bases, with 12 bases remaining between them. In DNA form, the CDR3 reads TGTGCCAGCAGTTTCCACGGGGAAACCTACGAGCAGTACTTC. Amino acids: CASSFHGETYEQYF.

The chain is built from TRBV5-1 and TRBJ2-2; 8 bases match TRBD1. Germline V CDR1 and CDR2: SGHRS, YFSETQ. The CDR3 has 17 residues. V trimming: 4 bases; J trimming: 3 bases; junction bases outside the gene matches: 11. The CDR3 sequence is CASSTSYGTGYTGELFF. CDR3 DNA: TGCGCCAGCAGCACCTCCTACGGGACAGGATACACCGGGGAGCTGTTTTTT.

In its sample, this clone was seen a few times. V usage is TRBV20-1 and J usage is TRBJ2-2; no reliable D call. The germline gives CDR1 DFQATT, CDR2 SNEGSKA (reference sequence). V gave up 3 bases and J gave up 0 bases, with 5 bases separating them. The CDR3 extends over 13 amino acids. CDR3 region: CSASLTNTGELFF. The CDR3 DNA sequence: TGCAGTGCTAGTCTTACGAACACCGGGGAGCTGTTTTTT.

This clone has more than one count but fewer than ten. The V call is TRBV3-1 (or the pseudogene TRBV3-2), the J call TRBJ2-7, with TRBD2 matching 7 bases. CDR1 is LGHDT, CDR2 YNNKEL, per germline (reference sequence). V dropped 4 bases and J dropped 5; count of bases not matched to a gene: 14. This CDR3 has 16 amino acids. CDR3 DNA sequence: TGTGCCAGCAGCCGTATTTCTGGCGGGAGAGCGGACGAGCAGTACTTC. Protein product: CASSRISGGRADEQYF.

The genes are TRBV30 and TRBJ2-7; no firm D call. The germline V gene has CDR1 GTSNPN and CDR2 SVGIG (reference sequence). The V end lost 3 bases, the J end lost 0 bases, and 9 bases lay between the germline ends. This CDR3 contains 13 residues. In DNA form, the CDR3 reads TGTGCCTGGAGAACTTCAAGCTCCTACGAGCAGTACTTC. This sequence encodes CAWRTSSSYEQYF.

The chain has TRBV5-6 and TRBJ2-7, with 9 bases identical to TRBD1. CDR3 length: 15 amino acids. The trim removed 0 bases at V and 6 bases at J, leaving 7 bases unmatched. Germline loops: CDR1 SGHDT, CDR2 YYEEEE. In DNA form, the CDR3 reads TGTGCCAGCAGCTTGGGGGGGACAGGGACGCGCGAGCAGTACTTC. This codes for CASSLGGTGTREQYF.

The chain carries TRBV29-1 and TRBJ1-5; D gene ambiguous. V lost 4 bases, J lost 1 base, and 8 bases lay in between. The CDR3 consists of 13 residues. Germline V gene sequence: CDR1 SQVTM, CDR2 ANQGSEA. The CDR3 region is CSVARGSNQPQHF. The CDR3 nucleotides read TGCAGCGTTGCGCGAGGAAGCAATCAGCCCCAGCATTTT.

This clone came up once. In nucleotides, the CDR3 is TGTGCCAGCAGCCTCAGAGGGTTGGGCGAGCAGTACTTC. Its protein is CASSLRGLGEQYF. This chain joins TRBV5-8 and TRBJ2-7, with D perhaps TRBD2 (5 bases). Germline loops: CDR1 SGHTS, CDR2 YDEGEE. This CDR3 is built from 13 residues. V shed 4 bases and J shed 6 bases, with 14 bases lying between them.

The V call is TRBV7-9, the J call TRBJ2-2; 12 bases fit TRBD1. CDR1 and CDR2 (germline): SEHNR, FQNEAQ (reference sequence). Trimming cost V 6 bases and J 8 bases; bases outside gene matches: 7. The CDR3 covers 15 residues. CDR3 in amino acids: CASRPGQGARGELFF. The CDR3 region has the DNA TGTGCCAGCAGGCCGGGACAGGGGGCCAGGGGGGAGCTGTTTTTT.

The chain uses TRBV5-1 and TRBJ2-7; the D call may be TRBD1 or TRBD2 (6 bases each). Germline V gene lookup returns CDR1 SGHRS and CDR2 YFSETQ. V dropped 3 bases and J dropped 4 bases, with 14 bases sitting between them. CDR3 size: 14 residues. CDR3 loop: CASSSEGHRYEQYF. CDR3 nucleotide sequence: TGCGCCAGCAGCTCGGAGGGACACCGATACGAGCAGTACTTC.

The J gene is TRBJ1-2, the V gene TRBV4-1; no reliable D call. This CDR3 region has 12 residues. In germline, CDR1 is MGHRA, CDR2 YSYEKL. Deletions cut 2 bases from V and 4 bases from J, with 5 bases between. The CDR3 nucleotides read TGCGCCAGCAGCCAACACACCTATGGCTACACCTTC. It specifies CASSQHTYGYTF.

J is TRBJ2-1 and V is TRBV20-1; 15 bases match TRBD2. CDR1 DFQATT and CDR2 SNEGSKA come from the germline V gene (reference sequence). Germline trimming cut 3 bases from V and 5 bases from J; bases unmatched to any gene: 5. The CDR3 sequence is 16 residues long. The CDR3 loop is CSASGTSGGKNNEQFF. CDR3 DNA sequence: TGCAGTGCTAGTGGGACTAGCGGGGGGAAAAACAATGAGCAGTTCTTC.

The rearrangement joins TRBV11-2 to TRBJ2-7, with TRBD1 matching 9 bases. CDR1 is SGHAT, CDR2 FQNNGV, per germline. This CDR3 contains 15 residues. V trimming: 2 bases; J trimming: 3 bases; junction bases outside the gene matches: 5. CDR3: CASSLRQGDFYEQYF. The CDR3 bases are TGTGCCAGCAGCTTAAGACAGGGGGATTTCTACGAGCAGTACTTC.